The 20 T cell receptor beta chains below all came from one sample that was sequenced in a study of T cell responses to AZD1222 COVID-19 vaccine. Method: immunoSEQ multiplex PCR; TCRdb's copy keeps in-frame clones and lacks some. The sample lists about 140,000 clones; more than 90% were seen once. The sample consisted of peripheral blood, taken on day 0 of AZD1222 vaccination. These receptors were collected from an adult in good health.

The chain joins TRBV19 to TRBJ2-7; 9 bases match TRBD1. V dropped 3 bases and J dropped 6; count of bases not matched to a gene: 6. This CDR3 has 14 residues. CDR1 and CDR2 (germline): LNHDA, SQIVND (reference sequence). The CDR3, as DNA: TGTGCCAGTAGTATTAGGACAGGGGTGAGCGAGCAGTACTTC. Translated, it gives CASSIRTGVSEQYF.

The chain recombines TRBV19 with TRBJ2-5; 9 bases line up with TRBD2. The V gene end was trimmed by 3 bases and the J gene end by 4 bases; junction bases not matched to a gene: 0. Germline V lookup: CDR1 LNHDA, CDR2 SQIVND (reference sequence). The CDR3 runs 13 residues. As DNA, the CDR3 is TGTGCCAGTAGTATTAGCGGGGGAGAGACCCAGTACTTC. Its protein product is CASSISGGETQYF. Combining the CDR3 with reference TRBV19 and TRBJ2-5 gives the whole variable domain DGGITQSPKYLFRKEGQNVTLSCEQNLNHDAMYWYRQDPGQGLRLIYYSQIVNDFQKGDIAEGYSVSREKKESFPLTVTSAQKNPTAFYLCASSISGGETQYFGPGTRLLVL.

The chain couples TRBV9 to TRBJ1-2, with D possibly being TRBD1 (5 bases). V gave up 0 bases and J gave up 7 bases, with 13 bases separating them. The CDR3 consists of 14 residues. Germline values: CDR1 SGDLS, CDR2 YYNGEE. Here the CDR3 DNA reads TGTGCCAGCAGCGTAGCCGCAGGGAAGGGTGGCTACACCTTC. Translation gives CASSVAAGKGGYTF.

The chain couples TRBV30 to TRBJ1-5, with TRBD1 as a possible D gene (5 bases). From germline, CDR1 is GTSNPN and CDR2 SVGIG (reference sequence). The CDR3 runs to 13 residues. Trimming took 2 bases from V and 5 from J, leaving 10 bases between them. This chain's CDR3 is CAWSLQGYQPQHF. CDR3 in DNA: TGTGCCTGGAGTCTCCAGGGCTATCAGCCCCAGCATTTT.

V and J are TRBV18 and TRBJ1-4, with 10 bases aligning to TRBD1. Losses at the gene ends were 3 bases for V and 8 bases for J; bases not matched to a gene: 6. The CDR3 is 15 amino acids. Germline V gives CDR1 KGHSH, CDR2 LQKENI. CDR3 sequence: CASSPPGQGREKLFF. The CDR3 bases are TGTGCCAGCTCACCTCCGGGACAGGGGAGAGAAAAACTGTTTTTT.

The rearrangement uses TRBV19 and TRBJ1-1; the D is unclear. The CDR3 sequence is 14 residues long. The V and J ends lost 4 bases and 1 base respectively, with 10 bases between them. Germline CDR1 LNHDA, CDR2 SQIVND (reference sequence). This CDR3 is CASSNPSANTEAFF. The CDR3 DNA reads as TGTGCCAGTAGTAACCCCAGTGCGAACACTGAAGCTTTCTTT.

CDR3: CASSLASGSGREQFF. The CDR3 nucleotides are TGTGCCAGCAGCCTGGCTAGCGGGAGTGGGAGGGAGCAGTTCTTC. The chain recombines TRBV6-5 with TRBJ2-1; 10 bases agree with TRBD2. The ends lost 6 bases at V and 10 bases at J; junction bases unmatched: 12. The length of the CDR3 is 15 residues. Germline CDR1 MNHEY, CDR2 SVGAGI.

CDR3 residues: CSAATSYEQYF. CDR3 bases: TGCAGCGCCGCCACAAGCTACGAGCAGTACTTC. The chain joins TRBV29-1 to TRBJ2-7; D gene uncertain. Looked up from germline, CDR1 is SQVTM and CDR2 is ANQGSEA. This CDR3 spans 11 amino acids. V was shortened by 7 bases and J by 3 bases, with 10 bases between the two germline ends.

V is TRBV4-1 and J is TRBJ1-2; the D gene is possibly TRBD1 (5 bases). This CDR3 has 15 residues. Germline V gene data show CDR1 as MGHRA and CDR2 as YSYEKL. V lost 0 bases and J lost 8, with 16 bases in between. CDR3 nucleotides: TGCGCCAGCAGCCAAGAAGGCAGGGTTGCGGGAGGCTACACCTTC. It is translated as CASSQEGRVAGGYTF.

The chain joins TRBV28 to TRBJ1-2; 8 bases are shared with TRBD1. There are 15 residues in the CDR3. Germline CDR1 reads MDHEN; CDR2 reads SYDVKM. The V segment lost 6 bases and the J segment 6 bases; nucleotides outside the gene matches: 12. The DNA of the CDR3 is TGTGCCAGCAGCTTGGACTACAGGGGGTATGATGGCTACACCTTC. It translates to CASSLDYRGYDGYTF.

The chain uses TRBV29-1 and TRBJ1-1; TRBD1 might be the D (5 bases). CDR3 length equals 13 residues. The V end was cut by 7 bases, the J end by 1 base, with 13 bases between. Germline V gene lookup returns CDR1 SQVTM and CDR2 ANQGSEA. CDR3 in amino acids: CSARLGGNTEAFF. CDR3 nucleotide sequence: TGCAGCGCACGACTGGGGGGGAACACTGAAGCTTTCTTT.

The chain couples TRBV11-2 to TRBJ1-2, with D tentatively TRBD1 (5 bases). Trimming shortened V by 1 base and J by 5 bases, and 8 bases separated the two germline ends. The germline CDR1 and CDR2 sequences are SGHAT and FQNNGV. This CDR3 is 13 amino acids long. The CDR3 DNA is TGTGCCAGCAGCTTAGCGCGGGGGTATGGCTACACCTTC. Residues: CASSLARGYGYTF.

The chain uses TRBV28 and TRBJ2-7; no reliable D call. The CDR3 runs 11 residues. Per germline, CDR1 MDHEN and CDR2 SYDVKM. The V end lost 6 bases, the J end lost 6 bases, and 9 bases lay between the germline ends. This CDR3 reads CASRSDLEQYF. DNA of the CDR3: TGTGCCAGCAGGTCGGACCTCGAGCAGTACTTC.

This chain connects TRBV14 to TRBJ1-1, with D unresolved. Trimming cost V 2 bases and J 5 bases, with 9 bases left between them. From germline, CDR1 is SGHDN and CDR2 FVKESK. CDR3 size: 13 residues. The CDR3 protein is CASSQFVDTEAFF. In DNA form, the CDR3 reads TGTGCCAGCAGCCAATTCGTAGATACTGAAGCTTTCTTT.

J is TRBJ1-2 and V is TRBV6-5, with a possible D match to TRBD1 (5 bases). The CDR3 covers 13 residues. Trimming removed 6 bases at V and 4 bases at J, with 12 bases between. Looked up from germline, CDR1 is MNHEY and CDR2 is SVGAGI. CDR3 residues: CASSLTDSYGYTF. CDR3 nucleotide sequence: TGTGCCAGCAGCCTGACAGACTCCTATGGCTACACCTTC.

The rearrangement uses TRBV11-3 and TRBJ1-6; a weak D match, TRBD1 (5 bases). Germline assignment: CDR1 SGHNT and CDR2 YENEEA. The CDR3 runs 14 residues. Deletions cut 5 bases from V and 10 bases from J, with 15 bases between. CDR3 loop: CASSAGALGSPLHF. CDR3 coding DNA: TGTGCCAGCAGCGCCGGGGCCCTTGGCTCACCCCTCCACTTT.

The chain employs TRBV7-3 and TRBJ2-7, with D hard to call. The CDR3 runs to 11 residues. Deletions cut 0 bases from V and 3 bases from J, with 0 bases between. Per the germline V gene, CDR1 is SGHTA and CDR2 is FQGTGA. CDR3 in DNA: TGTGCCAGCAGCTTAACCTACGAGCAGTACTTC. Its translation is CASSLTYEQYF.

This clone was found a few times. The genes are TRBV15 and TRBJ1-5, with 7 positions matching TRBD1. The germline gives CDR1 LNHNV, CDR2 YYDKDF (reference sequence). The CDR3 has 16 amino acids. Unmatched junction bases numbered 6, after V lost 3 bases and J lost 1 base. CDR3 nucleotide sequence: TGTGCCACCAGCAGCAATCAGGGGGTCAGCAATCAGCCCCAGCATTTT. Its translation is CATSSNQGVSNQPQHF.

The CDR3: CASSLRTAGAGEQYF. The CDR3 DNA reads as TGTGCCAGCAGCTTAAGGACGGCTGGGGCAGGGGAGCAGTACTTC. The chain couples TRBV5-4 to TRBJ2-7, with D perhaps TRBD1 (5 bases). CDR1 and CDR2 (germline): SGHNT, YYREEE (reference sequence). The CDR3 extends over 15 amino acids. The V end was cut by 2 bases, the J end by 7 bases, with 19 bases between. The variable domain in full, with the rest retrieved from reference TRBV5-4 and TRBJ2-7, is ETGVTQSPTHLIKTRGQQVTLRCSSQSGHNTVSWYQQALGQGPQFIFQYYREEENGRGNFPPRFSGLQFPNYSSELNVNALELDDSALYLCASSLRTAGAGEQYFGPGTRLTVT.

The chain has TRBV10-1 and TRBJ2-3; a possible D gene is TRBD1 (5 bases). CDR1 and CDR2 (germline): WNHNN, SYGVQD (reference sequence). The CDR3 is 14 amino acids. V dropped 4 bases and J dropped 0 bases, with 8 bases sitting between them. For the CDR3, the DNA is TGCGCCAGCAGTGTGGGGCTTAGCACAGATACGCAGTATTTT. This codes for CASSVGLSTDTQYF.